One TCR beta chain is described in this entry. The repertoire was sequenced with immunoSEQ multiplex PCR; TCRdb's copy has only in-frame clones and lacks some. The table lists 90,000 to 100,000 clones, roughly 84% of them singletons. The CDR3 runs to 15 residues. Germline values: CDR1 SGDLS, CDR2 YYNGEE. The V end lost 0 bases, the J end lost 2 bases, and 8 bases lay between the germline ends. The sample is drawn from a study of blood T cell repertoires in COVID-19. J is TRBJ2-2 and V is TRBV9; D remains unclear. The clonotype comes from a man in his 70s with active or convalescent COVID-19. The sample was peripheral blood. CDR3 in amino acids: CASSVVGSNTGELFF. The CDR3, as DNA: TGTGCCAGCAGCGTAGTAGGTAGCAACACCGGGGAGCTGTTTTTT.